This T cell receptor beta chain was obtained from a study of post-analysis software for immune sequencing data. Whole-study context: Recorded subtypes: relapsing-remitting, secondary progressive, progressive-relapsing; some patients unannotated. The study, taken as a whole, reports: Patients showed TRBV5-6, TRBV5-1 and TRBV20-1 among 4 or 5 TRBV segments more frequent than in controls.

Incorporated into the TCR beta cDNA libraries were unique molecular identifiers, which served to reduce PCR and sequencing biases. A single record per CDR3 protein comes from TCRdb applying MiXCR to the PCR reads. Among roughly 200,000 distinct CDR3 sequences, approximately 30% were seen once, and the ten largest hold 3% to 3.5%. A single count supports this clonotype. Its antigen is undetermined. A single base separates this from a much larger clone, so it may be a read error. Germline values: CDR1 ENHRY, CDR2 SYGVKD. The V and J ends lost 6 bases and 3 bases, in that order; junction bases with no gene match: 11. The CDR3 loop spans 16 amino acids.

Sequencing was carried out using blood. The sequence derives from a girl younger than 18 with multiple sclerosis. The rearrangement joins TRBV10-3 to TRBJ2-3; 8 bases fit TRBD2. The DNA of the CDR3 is TGTGCCATCAGGACCAATAACGGGAGGGGGACAGATACGCAGTATTTT. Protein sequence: CAIRTNNGRGTDTQYF.